One sample yielded the 21 T cell receptor beta chains listed below, sequenced in a study of blood T cell repertoires in COVID-19. Produced via immunoSEQ multiplex PCR; TCRdb's table is partial and in-frame only. The sample carries approximately 200,000 clones, roughly 90% recorded once. Input material: peripheral blood. The receptors derive from a woman in her 50s with acute or convalescent COVID-19.

On this clone itself: This CDR3 is also generated by other DNA sequences in the sample. The chain joins TRBV18 to TRBJ2-5; D ambiguous. Trimming removed 3 bases at V and 5 bases at J, with 4 bases between. This CDR3 region has 11 residues. The germline gives CDR1 KGHSH, CDR2 LQKENI. CDR3 in amino acids: CASSPGETQYF. CDR3 nucleotide sequence: TGTGCCAGCTCACCCGGGGAGACCCAGTACTTC.

The rearrangement uses TRBV6-6 and TRBJ1-1; no definite D call. Looked up from germline, CDR1 is MNHNY and CDR2 is SVGAGI (reference sequence). The length of the CDR3 is 15 residues. V gave up 6 bases and J gave up 0 bases, with 14 bases separating them. CDR3: CASSEPGLLNTEAFF. Here the CDR3 DNA reads TGTGCCAGCAGCGAACCAGGACTCCTGAACACTGAAGCTTTCTTT.

The chain couples TRBV7-2 to TRBJ1-1; a possible D gene is TRBD1 (5 bases). Trimming left V 1 base short and J 7 bases short, with 13 bases between. The CDR3 consists of 14 residues. Germline V gene lookup returns CDR1 SGHTA and CDR2 FQGNSA. The CDR3 DNA reads TGTGCCAGCAGCTTAGATAGCAGGGCCGATGAAGCTTTCTTT. It codes for CASSLDSRADEAFF. Complete variable domain (other parts from reference TRBV7-2 and TRBJ1-1): GAGVSQSPSNKVTEKGKDVELRCDPISGHTALYWYRQSLGQGLEFLIYFQGNSAPDKSGLPSDRFSAERTGGSVSTLTIQRTQQEDSAVYLCASSLDSRADEAFFGQGTRLTVV.

The DNA for the CDR3 is TGTGCCAGCAGCTCGCAACAGGGGACTAACACCGGGGAGCTGTTTTTT. Its translation is CASSSQQGTNTGELFF. This chain joins TRBV7-6 and TRBJ2-2; TRBD1 is a possible D gene (7 bases). CDR1 and CDR2 (germline): SGHVS, FNYEAQ. V was trimmed by 4 bases and J by 2 bases, leaving 14 bases between them. The CDR3 sequence is 16 residues long.

The V call is TRBV7-2, the J call TRBJ2-1; D gene ambiguous. Trimming took off 5 bases at V and 3 bases at J, with 5 bases between the two ends. The CDR3 extends over 12 amino acids. Germline-derived CDR1 and CDR2 are SGHTA and FQGNSA. CDR3 sequence (DNA): TGTGCCAGCAGCCGACACTACAATGAGCAGTTCTTC. This encodes CASSRHYNEQFF.

V and J are TRBV18 and TRBJ2-1, with no clear D. V lost 5 bases, J lost 3 bases, and 17 bases lay in between. This CDR3 has 16 amino acids. The germline V gene encodes CDR1 KGHSH and CDR2 LQKENI. CDR3 DNA sequence: TGTGCCAGCTCATTAACCCGAGAGGTAGGCTACAATGAGCAGTTCTTC. The encoded protein is CASSLTREVGYNEQFF.

CDR3 loop: CASSSRDRDGYTF. Here the CDR3 DNA reads TGTGCCAGCAGCTCGCGGGACAGGGACGGCTACACCTTC. The V and J genes are TRBV7-8 and TRBJ1-2; TRBD1 aligns across 9 bases. Germline CDR1 SGHVS, CDR2 FQNEAQ. This CDR3 spans 13 amino acids. The trim removed 4 bases at V and 8 bases at J, leaving 5 bases unmatched.

The chain combines TRBV12-3 or TRBV12-4 with TRBJ2-7, with D uncertain. V gave up 5 bases and J gave up 3 bases, with 8 bases separating them. The CDR3 consists of 12 residues. The CDR3 loop reads CASSPRGYEQYF. As DNA, the CDR3 is TGTGCCAGCAGTCCGCGTGGCTACGAGCAGTACTTC.

The table lists this clone with a count of one. This chain links TRBV10-3 with TRBJ2-7, with 10 bases fitting TRBD1. Germline V gives CDR1 ENHRY, CDR2 SYGVKD. V shed 7 bases and J 5 bases; nucleotides not matched to a gene: 2. The CDR3 runs 12 residues. DNA of the CDR3: TGTGCCATCACAGGGACAGGGGACGAGCAGTACTTC. Translating it yields CAITGTGDEQYF.

This clone was counted a single time. The chain carries TRBV30 and TRBJ2-3, with 13 positions matching TRBD2. With 5 bases clipped from V and 1 base from J, the junction kept 0 bases outside the gene matches. Germline lookup yields CDR1 GTSNPN and CDR2 SVGIG (reference sequence). This CDR3 spans 14 amino acids. CDR3 DNA: TGTGCCTGGGGACTAGCGGGGGGCACAGATACGCAGTATTTT. This translates into CAWGLAGGTDTQYF.

The chain carries TRBV6-5 and TRBJ2-1; maybe TRBD1 (6 bases). The germline CDR1 and CDR2 sequences are MNHEY and SVGAGI. Trimming took off 3 bases at V and 6 bases at J, with 9 bases between the two ends. The CDR3 covers 13 residues. CDR3 DNA: TGTGCCAGCAGTTATCTAGGGGGCAATGAGCAGTTCTTC. Translating it yields CASSYLGGNEQFF.

This clone was counted a few times. This sequence joins TRBV19 and TRBJ1-1; D perhaps matches TRBD1 (5 bases). Germline CDR1 reads LNHDA; CDR2 reads SQIVND (reference sequence). The CDR3 runs 14 residues. V was trimmed by 1 base and J by 5 bases, leaving 11 bases between them. This CDR3 reads CASSIVQGRTEAFF. The CDR3 DNA reads TGTGCCAGTAGTATAGTGCAGGGCCGAACTGAAGCTTTCTTT.

The chain is built from TRBV11-2 and TRBJ2-1; a weak D match, TRBD2 (6 bases). V lost 8 bases to trimming and J lost 3 bases, with 11 bases between them. The CDR3 loop spans 13 amino acids. The germline V gene encodes CDR1 SGHAT and CDR2 FQNNGV. CDR3 coding DNA: TGTGCCAGCGGCGGGACCTACTACAATGAGCAGTTCTTC. Amino acids: CASGGTYYNEQFF.

The V and J genes are TRBV3-1 (or the pseudogene TRBV3-2) and TRBJ2-7, with TRBD1 matching 8 bases. The CDR3 is 15 residues long. V dropped 0 bases and J dropped 5; count of bases not matched to a gene: 6. Germline CDR1 and CDR2: LGHDT and YNNKEL (reference sequence). The CDR3 region has the DNA TGTGCCAGCAGCCAAGAAGGTTCAGGGGGCCACGAGCAGTACTTC. Protein: CASSQEGSGGHEQYF.

This clone has only one observation. The V call is TRBV9, the J call TRBJ2-3; possibly TRBD1 for D (5 bases). In germline, CDR1 is SGDLS, CDR2 YYNGEE. V was trimmed by 0 bases and J by 4 bases, leaving 12 bases between them. The CDR3 has 15 amino acids. CDR3 sequence (DNA): TGTGCCAGCAGCGTAGGTAACCCAGGGCCAGATACGCAGTATTTT. This sequence encodes CASSVGNPGPDTQYF.

This clone appeared once. The chain carries TRBV7-6 and TRBJ2-7; D uncertain. This CDR3 contains 13 residues. Trimming removed 6 bases from V and 0 bases from J, with 9 bases in between. Germline V gives CDR1 SGHVS, CDR2 FNYEAQ. Here the CDR3 DNA reads TGTGCCAGCAGTCGTACAGTCTCCTACGAGCAGTACTTC. Translation: CASSRTVSYEQYF.

The chain is built from TRBV11-3 and TRBJ1-6; D not certain. CDR3 size: 13 residues. Germline-derived CDR1 and CDR2 are SGHNT and YENEEA. The V end lost 5 bases, the J end lost 9 bases, and 11 bases lay between the germline ends. CDR3 DNA sequence: TGTGCCAGCAGCCAAGGAGAGGCTTCACCCCTCCACTTT. Amino acid sequence: CASSQGEASPLHF. Based on the CDR3 plus reference TRBV11-3 and TRBJ1-6, the full variable domain is EAGVVQSPRYKIIEKKQPVAFWCNPISGHNTLYWYLQNLGQGPELLIRYENEEAVDDSQLPKDRFSAERLKGVDSTLKIQPAELGDSAVYLCASSQGEASPLHFGNGTRLTVT.

This chain uses TRBV18 with TRBJ1-4; D remains unclear. Between the trimmed V and J ends, which lost 3 bases and 4 bases, there was a span of 15 bases. The CDR3 loop spans 16 amino acids. Germline V gene lookup returns CDR1 KGHSH and CDR2 LQKENI. CDR3: CASSPRPGVGNEKLFF. Written as DNA, the CDR3 is TGTGCCAGCTCACCCCGACCCGGGGTAGGTAATGAAAAACTGTTTTTT.

The chain recombines TRBV7-8 with TRBJ2-7, with D possibly TRBD1 on 6 matching bases. The CDR3 runs to 15 residues. Trimming stripped 2 bases from V and 2 bases from J, with 13 bases between. Germline CDR1 is SGHVS and CDR2 is FQNEAQ. CDR3 DNA: TGTGCCAGCAGCTTATTGCGGCAGGGGCCCTACGAGCAGTACTTC. It translates to CASSLLRQGPYEQYF. Using reference TRBV7-8 and TRBJ2-7 for the parts outside the CDR3, the full variable domain is GAGVSQSPRYKVAKRGQDVALRCDPISGHVSLFWYQQALGQGPEFLTYFQNEAQLDKSGLPSDRFFAERPEGSVSTLKIQRTQQEDSAVYLCASSLLRQGPYEQYFGPGTRLTVT.

The sample holds a few counts of this clone. The rearrangement links TRBV12-3 or TRBV12-4 to TRBJ1-2; 7 nucleotides line up with TRBD1. The V and J ends lost 4 bases and 5 bases, in that order; junction bases with no gene match: 4. The CDR3 runs 13 residues. CDR3 residues: CASSWTGSYGYTF. For the CDR3, the DNA is TGTGCCAGCAGTTGGACAGGATCATATGGCTACACCTTC.

This clone was seen just once. This chain connects TRBV12-5 to TRBJ1-2; D is unresolved. The CDR3 sequence is 16 residues long. Deletions cut 1 base from V and 4 bases from J, with 16 bases between. The germline CDR1 and CDR2 sequences are LGHNT and FRNRAP. This CDR3 is CASGLGAVNPTYGYTF. In DNA, the CDR3 is TGTGCTAGTGGTTTGGGGGCAGTGAACCCGACCTATGGCTACACCTTC.